The 17 T cell receptor beta chains reported below all come from one sample, sequenced in a study of CD8 T cells in Susac syndrome. Reverse transcription of about 0.5 to 1 ug RNA was carried out with random hexamers. Via MiXCR, TCRdb re-called the immunoSEQ multiplex PCR reads, giving one row per CDR3 protein. The data show some 100,000 distinct CDR3 sequences, 93% seen once. Source material: CD4+ T cells from PBMCs. These receptors were obtained from a human donor with multiple sclerosis.

The chain links TRBV7-9 to TRBJ2-3; D perhaps matches TRBD2 (5 bases). Germline V gene data show CDR1 as SEHNR and CDR2 as FQNEAQ (reference sequence). The CDR3 spans 15 residues. V was pared by 4 bases and J by 4 bases, with 15 bases between. In DNA, the CDR3 is TGTGCCAGCAGCTCAGGAACTAGTAGCGCAGATACGCAGTATTTT. It yields the protein CASSSGTSSADTQYF.

This chain links TRBV4-1 with TRBJ2-5, with a possible D match to TRBD2 (6 bases). The CDR3 extends over 14 amino acids. Trimming left V 0 bases short and J 5 bases short, with 10 bases between. The germline gives CDR1 MGHRA, CDR2 YSYEKL. Here the CDR3 reads CASSQEGGLETQYF. Here the CDR3 DNA reads TGCGCCAGCAGCCAAGAGGGGGGTTTGGAGACCCAGTACTTC.

The gene calls are TRBV15 and TRBJ1-2; D uncertain. V dropped 2 bases and J dropped 4 bases, with 14 bases sitting between them. Germline lookup yields CDR1 LNHNV and CDR2 YYDKDF (reference sequence). There are 15 residues in the CDR3. The CDR3 DNA sequence: TGTGCCACCAGCAGAACGGCCGAGGTTGCCTATGGCTACACCTTC. Residues: CATSRTAEVAYGYTF.

This clonotype was picked up one time. J is TRBJ1-6 and V is TRBV19; TRBD1 matches 9 bases. Germline trimming cut 9 bases from V and 7 bases from J; bases unmatched to any gene: 4. Germline values: CDR1 LNHDA, CDR2 SQIVND (reference sequence). The CDR3 sequence is 13 residues long. The CDR3 coding sequence is TGTGCCAGCACAGGGGGCCTCAATTCACCCCTCCACTTT. Its protein product is CASTGGLNSPLHF.

The rearrangement uses TRBV10-2 and TRBJ2-3; 8 bases line up with TRBD1. This CDR3 has 15 residues. Germline V gene sequence: CDR1 WSHSY, CDR2 SAAADI. V shed 6 bases and J 4 bases; nucleotides not matched to a gene: 9. The DNA for the CDR3 is TGCGCCAGCAGGCCCCGACAGGGGATAGCAGATACGCAGTATTTT. Protein sequence: CASRPRQGIADTQYF.

The chain couples TRBV28 to TRBJ1-2, with 9 positions matching TRBD1. The junction had 10 bases not matched to a gene; V was cut back by 8 bases and J by 3 bases. From germline, CDR1 is MDHEN and CDR2 SYDVKM. This CDR3 region has 15 residues. DNA for the CDR3: TGTGCCAGCGTATCACAGGGGGCCAACGACTATGGCTACACCTTC. It is translated as CASVSQGANDYGYTF.

This chain connects TRBV28 to TRBJ2-2; weak D call: TRBD2 (5 bases). The germline V and J ends were trimmed by 6 bases and 8 bases, with 13 bases remaining between them. Germline lookup yields CDR1 MDHEN and CDR2 SYDVKM. There are 13 residues in the CDR3. The CDR3 here is CASRLTWTGELFF. The CDR3 DNA reads as TGTGCCAGCAGACTGACCTGGACTGGGGAGCTGTTTTTT. Drawing the rest from reference TRBV28 and TRBJ2-2, the complete variable domain is DVKVTQSSRYLVKRTGEKVFLECVQDMDHENMFWYRQDPGLGLRLIYFSYDVKMKEKGDIPEGYSVSREKKERFSLILESASTNQTSMYLCASRLTWTGELFFGEGSRLTVL.

This clonotype was counted a single time. The CDR3, as DNA: TGCAGTGCTAGAGGCTGGGGGGGAGGAACCTACGAGCAGTACTTC. Residues: CSARGWGGGTYEQYF. The chain has TRBV20-1 and TRBJ2-7; 7 nucleotides line up with TRBD2. CDR1 DFQATT and CDR2 SNEGSKA come from the germline V gene (reference sequence). This CDR3 has 15 amino acids. V was pared by 1 base and J by 2 bases, with 8 bases of the junction left unmatched.

The chain employs TRBV7-8 and TRBJ1-2; D is uncertain. Germline CDR1 is SGHVS and CDR2 is FQNEAQ. The CDR3 length is 15 residues. The ends were cut back, 1 base at V and 4 bases at J, with 13 bases in the middle. Here the CDR3 DNA reads TGTGCCAGCAGCTTAGAAGGGTACCCCCGCTATGGCTACACCTTC. It encodes CASSLEGYPRYGYTF.

The CDR3 DNA sequence: TGTGCCAGCAGTCCTCCGGGACAGGCGTCCTACGAGCAGTACTTC. Translation: CASSPPGQASYEQYF. V is TRBV3-1 and J is TRBJ2-7, with 8 bases identical to TRBD1. CDR1 LGHDT and CDR2 YNNKEL come from the germline V gene (reference sequence). The CDR3 is 15 residues long. J was trimmed by 1 base and V by 6 bases; bases with no gene match: 8.

The chain carries TRBV30 and TRBJ2-7; TRBD1 aligns across 7 bases. V shed 4 bases and J 2 bases; nucleotides not matched to a gene: 2. This CDR3 is 12 amino acids long. The germline V gene encodes CDR1 GTSNPN and CDR2 SVGIG (reference sequence). The CDR3 region is CAWTQGAYEQYF. The CDR3, as DNA: TGTGCCTGGACGCAGGGGGCCTACGAGCAGTACTTC.

The CDR3 nucleotides are TGTGCCAGCAGCCAAGAGGGGAGGTTTGTCGATGAGCAGTTCTTC. Encoded protein: CASSQEGRFVDEQFF. The chain links TRBV14 to TRBJ2-1; D is possibly TRBD2 (6 bases). The CDR3 extends over 15 amino acids. Trimming pared 0 bases from V and 8 bases from J, leaving 14 bases between. Germline assignment: CDR1 SGHDN and CDR2 FVKESK.

This clonotype came up a few times. The CDR3 sequence: CASRMTGGTRETQYF. DNA of the CDR3: TGTGCCAGCAGAATGACGGGGGGGACCCGGGAGACCCAGTACTTC. The V call is TRBV12-3 or TRBV12-4, the J call TRBJ2-5; TRBD2 aligns across 8 bases. The CDR3 length is 15 residues. J was trimmed by 5 bases and V by 6 bases; bases with no gene match: 11.

Remarks on this clonotype: The junction departs from germline at one end; a sequencing error may be responsible. The chain recombines TRBV3-1 with TRBJ1-1; D uncertain. The length of the CDR3 is 13 residues. Germline V gene sequence: CDR1 LGHDT, CDR2 YNNKEL (reference sequence). This CDR3 is CASSQERNTEAFF. The CDR3 DNA reads TGTGCCAGCAGTCAAGAGAGGAACACTGAAGCTTTCTTT.

Only one count was recorded for this clonotype. This chain joins TRBV20-1 and TRBJ1-6, with unresolved D. Germline lookup yields CDR1 DFQATT and CDR2 SNEGSKA (reference sequence). Trimming took off 6 bases at V and 0 bases at J, with 21 bases between the two ends. The length of the CDR3 is 18 residues. The CDR3 protein is CSARKMSGSSSYNSPLHF. The CDR3 DNA is TGCAGTGCCCGTAAGATGTCGGGCTCGAGCTCCTATAATTCACCCCTCCACTTT.

This rearrangement joins TRBV3-1 to TRBJ1-5, with 8 bases aligning to TRBD1. Per germline, CDR1 LGHDT and CDR2 YNNKEL (reference sequence). This CDR3 is 16 amino acids long. The V and J ends lost 0 bases and 11 bases, in that order; junction bases with no gene match: 12. The CDR3 is CASSQEGTGAQSAQHF. The CDR3 nucleotides read TGTGCCAGCAGCCAAGAGGGGACAGGAGCCCAATCAGCCCAGCATTTT.

This chain joins TRBV7-6 and TRBJ1-2, with 9 bases lining up with TRBD1. Germline loops: CDR1 SGHVS, CDR2 FNYEAQ. V lost 0 bases and J lost 4; bases outside the gene matches: 0. The CDR3 totals 14 residues. The CDR3 DNA is TGTGCCAGCAGCTTAGCGACAGGGGGCTATGGCTACACCTTC. Translated, it gives CASSLATGGYGYTF.